This T cell receptor (beta chain) was retrieved from a study of human T cells and chemical hapten exposure. The library labeled individual cDNA molecules by adding unique molecular identifiers to them. As processed by the authors: Across samples, TCR counts had a median of roughly 100,000 and ranged from about 20,000 to 690,600. TCRdb reanalysed the 5' RACE reads using MiXCR and keeps one entry per CDR3 protein. TCRdb's processing, not the study's, gives the V and J calls here. The table shows more than 140,000 distinct CDR3 sequences, with 3.5% to 5% occurring only once. In germline, CDR1 is DFQATT, CDR2 SNEGSKA (reference sequence). V lost 3 bases and J 2 bases, leaving 10 bases between the germline ends. This CDR3 has 13 amino acids. Whole-study findings and limits: No shift was seen in TCRs above 1 in 1000 frequency with DPC sensitization.

The study extracted total RNA from unfractionated whole blood. In regard to this clonotype: What it binds is unknown.

The clonotype comes from a female donor in good health. The genes are TRBV20-1 and TRBJ1-1; D ambiguous. The chain's CDR3 is CSARGGRNTEAFF. The CDR3 DNA reads as TGCAGTGCTAGGGGAGGCCGCAACACTGAAGCTTTCTTT.